This T cell receptor (beta chain) is drawn from a study of T cell responses to AZD1222 COVID-19 vaccine. Profiled with immunoSEQ multiplex PCR; TCRdb holds only in-frame clones, not every one. This table has 150,000 to 200,000 clones, about 91% appearing once. Points on this clone: Its antigen is not identified.

Study-wide results and caveats: There were vaccine-associated CD4 TCRs across spike, dominant at 160-218 and 743-854. An increase in Spike-specific TCR breadth and depth was observed after two AZD1222 doses. No day 14 peak samples; only post-peak repertoires were characterized. Seropositivity was recorded at baseline in only a handful of AZD1222 recipients.

This TCR was recovered from an adult who received the AZD1222 COVID-19 vaccine. Sequencing used peripheral blood, obtained 28 days after the second AZD1222 dose.

CDR3 bases: TGTGCCAGCAGTTACACAAAGGGACTCCTGAACACTGAAGCTTTCTTT. It yields the protein CASSYTKGLLNTEAFF. The V gene is TRBV6-2 or TRBV6-3, the J gene TRBJ1-1; tentatively, D is TRBD1 (5 bases). V was pared by 2 bases and J by 0 bases, with 13 bases between. CDR3 length: 16 amino acids. Germline V gives CDR1 MNHEY, CDR2 SVGEGT.